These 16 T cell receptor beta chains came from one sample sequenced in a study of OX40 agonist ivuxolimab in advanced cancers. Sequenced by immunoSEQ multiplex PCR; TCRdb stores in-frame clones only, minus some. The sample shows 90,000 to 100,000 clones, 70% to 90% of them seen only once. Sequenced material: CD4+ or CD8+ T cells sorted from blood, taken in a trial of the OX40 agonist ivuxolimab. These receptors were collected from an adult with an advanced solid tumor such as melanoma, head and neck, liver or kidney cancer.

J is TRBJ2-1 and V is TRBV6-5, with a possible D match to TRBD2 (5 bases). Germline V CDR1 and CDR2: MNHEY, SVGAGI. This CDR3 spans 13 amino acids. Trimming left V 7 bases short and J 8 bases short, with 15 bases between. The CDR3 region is CASKWRAVDEQFF. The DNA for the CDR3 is TGTGCCAGCAAGTGGCGAGCGGTAGATGAGCAGTTCTTC.

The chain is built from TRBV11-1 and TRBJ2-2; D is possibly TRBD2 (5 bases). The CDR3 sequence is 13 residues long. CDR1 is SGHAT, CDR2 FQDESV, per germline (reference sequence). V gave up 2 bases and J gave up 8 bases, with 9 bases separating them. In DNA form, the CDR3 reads TGTGCCAGCAGCTTACGGGGATTGGGGGAGCTGTTTTTT. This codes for CASSLRGLGELFF. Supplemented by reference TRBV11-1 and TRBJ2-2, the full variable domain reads EAEVAQSPRYKITEKSQAVAFWCDPISGHATLYWYRQILGQGPELLVQFQDESVVDDSQLPKDRFSAERLKGVDSTLKIQPAELGDSAMYLCASSLRGLGELFFGEGSRLTVL.

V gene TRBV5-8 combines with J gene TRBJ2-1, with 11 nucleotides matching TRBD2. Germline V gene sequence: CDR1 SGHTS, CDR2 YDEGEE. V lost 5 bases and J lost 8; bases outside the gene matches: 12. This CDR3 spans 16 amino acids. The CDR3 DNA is TGTGCCAGCAGGAGCCCTACTAGCGGGAGAGGAGATGAGCAGTTCTTC. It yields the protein CASRSPTSGRGDEQFF.

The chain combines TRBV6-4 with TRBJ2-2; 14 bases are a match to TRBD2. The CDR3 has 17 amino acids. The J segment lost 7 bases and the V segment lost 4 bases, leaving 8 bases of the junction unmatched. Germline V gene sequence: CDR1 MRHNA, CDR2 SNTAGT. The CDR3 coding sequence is TGTGCCAGCAGTGGCCCGACTAGCGGGAGGGCAATCGGGGAGCTGTTTTTT. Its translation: CASSGPTSGRAIGELFF.

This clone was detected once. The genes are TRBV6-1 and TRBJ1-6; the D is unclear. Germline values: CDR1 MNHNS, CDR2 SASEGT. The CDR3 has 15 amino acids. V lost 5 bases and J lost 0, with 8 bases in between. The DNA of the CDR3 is TGTGCCAGCAGTTCGCAGAGCTCCTATAATTCACCCCTCCACTTT. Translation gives CASSSQSSYNSPLHF.

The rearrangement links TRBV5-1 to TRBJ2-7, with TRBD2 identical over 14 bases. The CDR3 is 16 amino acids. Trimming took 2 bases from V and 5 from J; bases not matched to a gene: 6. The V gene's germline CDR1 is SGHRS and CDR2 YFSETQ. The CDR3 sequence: CASSFGLAGGHNEQYF. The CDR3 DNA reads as TGCGCCAGCAGCTTTGGACTAGCGGGAGGACACAACGAGCAGTACTTC.

As DNA, the CDR3 is TGTGCCAGCAGTGAATGGGAGGGGGCGGGCTATGGCTACACCTTC. Translation gives CASSEWEGAGYGYTF. The V call is TRBV2, the J call TRBJ1-2; TRBD1 agrees at 7 bases. Per germline, CDR1 SNHLY and CDR2 FYNNEI. The CDR3 consists of 15 residues. The J segment lost 4 bases and the V segment lost 2 bases, leaving 7 bases of the junction unmatched.

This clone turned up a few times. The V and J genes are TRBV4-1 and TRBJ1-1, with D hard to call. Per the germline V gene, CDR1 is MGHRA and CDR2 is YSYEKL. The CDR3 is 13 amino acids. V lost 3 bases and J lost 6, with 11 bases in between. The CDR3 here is CASSQNILAEAFF. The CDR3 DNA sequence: TGCGCCAGCAGCCAGAACATTTTGGCTGAAGCTTTCTTT.

CDR3 coding DNA: TGTGCCAGCTCACCACTAACACACACAGATACGCAGTATTTT. As protein: CASSPLTHTDTQYF. The V call is TRBV18, the J call TRBJ2-3; D not resolved. The CDR3 spans 14 residues. V was trimmed by 1 base and J by 2 bases, leaving 7 bases between them. Germline loops: CDR1 KGHSH, CDR2 LQKENI.

CDR3 sequence: CASRVVTGELFF. The DNA of the CDR3 is TGTGCCAGCAGAGTTGTGACCGGGGAGCTGTTTTTT. This chain connects TRBV28 to TRBJ2-2; D call uncertain. CDR3 size: 12 residues. Germline V gives CDR1 MDHEN, CDR2 SYDVKM. Trimming removed 6 bases at V and 5 bases at J, with 7 bases between. The whole variable domain, remainder taken from reference TRBV28 and TRBJ2-2, is DVKVTQSSRYLVKRTGEKVFLECVQDMDHENMFWYRQDPGLGLRLIYFSYDVKMKEKGDIPEGYSVSREKKERFSLILESASTNQTSMYLCASRVVTGELFFGEGSRLTVL.

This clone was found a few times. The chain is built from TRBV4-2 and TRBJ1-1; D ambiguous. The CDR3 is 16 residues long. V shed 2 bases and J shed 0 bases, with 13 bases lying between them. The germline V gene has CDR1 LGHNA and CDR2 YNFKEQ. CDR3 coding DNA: TGTGCCAGCAGCCAATCCTTTTCAGCATTGAACACTGAAGCTTTCTTT. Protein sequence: CASSQSFSALNTEAFF.

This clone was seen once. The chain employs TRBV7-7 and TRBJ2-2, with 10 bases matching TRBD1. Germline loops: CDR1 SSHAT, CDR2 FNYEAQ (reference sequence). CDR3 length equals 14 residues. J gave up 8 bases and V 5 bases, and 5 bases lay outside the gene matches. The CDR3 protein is CASSPDRGIGELFF. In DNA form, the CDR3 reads TGTGCCAGCAGCCCGGACAGGGGGATTGGGGAGCTGTTTTTT.

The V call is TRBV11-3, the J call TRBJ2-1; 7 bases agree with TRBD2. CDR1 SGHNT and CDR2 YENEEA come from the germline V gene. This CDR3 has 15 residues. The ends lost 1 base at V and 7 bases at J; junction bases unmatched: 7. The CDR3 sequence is CASSLGGGVVNEQFF. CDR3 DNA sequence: TGTGCCAGCAGCTTAGGGGGAGGGGTAGTAAATGAGCAGTTCTTC.

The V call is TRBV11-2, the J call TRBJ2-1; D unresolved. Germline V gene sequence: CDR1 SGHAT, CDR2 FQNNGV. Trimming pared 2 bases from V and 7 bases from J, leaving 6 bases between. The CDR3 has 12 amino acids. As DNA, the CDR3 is TGTGCCAGCAGCTTAAGTGAGAATGAGCAGTTCTTC. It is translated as CASSLSENEQFF. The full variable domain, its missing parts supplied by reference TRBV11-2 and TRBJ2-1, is EAGVAQSPRYKIIEKRQSVAFWCNPISGHATLYWYQQILGQGPKLLIQFQNNGVVDDSQLPKDRFSAERLKGVDSTLKIQPAKLEDSAVYLCASSLSENEQFFGPGTRLTVL.

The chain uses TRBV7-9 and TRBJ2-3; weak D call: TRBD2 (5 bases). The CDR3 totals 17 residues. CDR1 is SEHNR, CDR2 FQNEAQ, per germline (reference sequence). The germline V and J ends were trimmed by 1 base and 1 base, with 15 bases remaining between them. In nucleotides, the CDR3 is TGTGCCAGCAGCTTAGGTCTCGTGGAGGAAGGCACAGATACGCAGTATTTT. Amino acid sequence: CASSLGLVEEGTDTQYF.

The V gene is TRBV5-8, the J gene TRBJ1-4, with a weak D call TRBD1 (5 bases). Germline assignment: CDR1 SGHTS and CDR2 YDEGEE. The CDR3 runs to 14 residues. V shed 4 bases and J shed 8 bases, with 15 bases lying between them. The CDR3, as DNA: TGTGCCAGCAGCCGAGGGGCAGGGCACGAAAAACTGTTTTTT. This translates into CASSRGAGHEKLFF.